This TCR beta chain was sequenced in a study of T-cell memory formation after mild COVID-19. Study-wide background: Largely, the TCR clusters proved donor specific.

General observations from the study: The study detected some responding clones in pre-infection memory, suggesting cross-reactive memory joined.

This clonotype was counted at least ten times. What it binds is unknown. Libraries for TCRalpha and TCRbeta carried sample barcodes and unique molecular identifiers via 5'RACE. TCRdb used MiXCR to reprocess the 5' RACE reads, holding one entry per CDR3 protein. The profile shows about 100,000 distinct CDR3 sequences, 13% to 15% of them singletons. The sample consisted of PBMCs or a T cell subset sorted from them (not recorded which). This TCR was sampled from a man between 18 and 35 years old who had mild COVID-19 (a few samples of this study predate the infection). Cell type and time point are not known.

CDR3 region: CASTTGGLGYTF. CDR3 nucleotides: TGCGCCAGCACAACAGGGGGACTTGGCTACACCTTC. V and J are TRBV5-1 and TRBJ1-2, with 8 bases fitting TRBD1. This CDR3 contains 12 residues. The ends lost 6 bases at V and 7 bases at J; junction bases unmatched: 5. The germline V gene encodes CDR1 SGHRS and CDR2 YFSETQ.